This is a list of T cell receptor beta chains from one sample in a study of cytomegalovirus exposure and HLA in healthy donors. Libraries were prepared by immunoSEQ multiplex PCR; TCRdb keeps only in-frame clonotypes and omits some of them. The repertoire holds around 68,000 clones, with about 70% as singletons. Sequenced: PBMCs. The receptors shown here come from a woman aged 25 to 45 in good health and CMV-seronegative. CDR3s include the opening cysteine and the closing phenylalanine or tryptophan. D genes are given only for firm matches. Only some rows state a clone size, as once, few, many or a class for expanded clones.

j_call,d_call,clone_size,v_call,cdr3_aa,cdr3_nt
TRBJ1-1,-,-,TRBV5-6,CASSLVFPNEAFF,TGTGCCAGCAGCTTGGTGTTTCCAAATGAAGCTTTCTTT
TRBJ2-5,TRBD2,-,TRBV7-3,CASSSGLAGGQETQYF,TGTGCCAGCAGCTCGGGACTAGCGGGGGGACAAGAGACCCAGTACTTC
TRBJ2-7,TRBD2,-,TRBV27,CASSSQLAEVRYEQYF,TGTGCCAGCAGTTCTCAACTAGCGGAGGTACGCTACGAGCAGTACTTC
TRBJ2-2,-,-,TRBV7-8,CASSLGGTGELFF,TGTGCCAGCAGCTTAGGAGGAACCGGGGAGCTGTTTTTT
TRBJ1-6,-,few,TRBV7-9,CASSLEDTTLHF,TGTGCCAGCAGCTTAGAGGACACCACCCTCCACTTT
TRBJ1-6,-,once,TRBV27,CASSPLRYGSPLHF,TGTGCCAGCAGTCCCCTCAGGTATGGTTCACCCCTCCACTTT
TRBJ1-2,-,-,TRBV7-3,CASSAQTGSDGYTF,TGTGCCAGCAGCGCGCAAACAGGGTCTGATGGCTACACCTTC
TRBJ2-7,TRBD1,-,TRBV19,CASRKNNDRVPYEQYF,TGTGCCAGTAGGAAAAATAACGACAGGGTGCCCTACGAGCAGTACTTC
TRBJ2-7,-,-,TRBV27,CASSLGAGLSYEQYF,TGTGCCAGCAGTTTAGGGGCAGGGCTCTCCTACGAGCAGTACTTC
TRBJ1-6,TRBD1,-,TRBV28,CASSLLTGGSPLHF,TGTGCCAGCAGTTTGTTAACAGGGGGATCACCCCTCCACTTT
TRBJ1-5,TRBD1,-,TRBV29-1,CSVELQGAGPQHF,TGCAGCGTTGAGTTGCAGGGGGCTGGACCCCAGCATTTT
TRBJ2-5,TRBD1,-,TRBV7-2,CASSLLGAGGRSSQETQYF,TGTGCCAGCAGCTTGCTCGGGGCAGGGGGCAGGTCGAGCCAAGAGACCCAGTACTTC
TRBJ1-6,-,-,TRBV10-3,CAISDSAGNSPLHF,TGTGCCATCAGTGATTCGGCAGGTAATTCACCCCTCCACTTT
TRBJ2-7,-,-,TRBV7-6,CASSLAQGSTYEQYF,TGTGCCAGCAGCTTAGCCCAGGGGTCCACCTACGAGCAGTACTTC
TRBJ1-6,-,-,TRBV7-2,CASSLWLDNSPLHF,TGTGCCAGCAGCTTATGGCTGGATAATTCACCCCTCCACTTT
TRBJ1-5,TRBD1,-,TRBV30,CAWSLGSPKGTADYQPQHF,TGTGCCTGGAGTTTAGGGTCGCCTAAAGGGACAGCCGATTATCAGCCCCAGCATTTT
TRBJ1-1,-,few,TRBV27,CASSSVRGTLRNTEAFF,TGTGCCAGCAGTTCGGTGAGGGGGACACTCAGGAACACTGAAGCTTTCTTT
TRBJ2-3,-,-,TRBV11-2,CASSRGQSSTDTQYF,TGTGCCAGCAGCCGAGGACAAAGTAGCACAGATACGCAGTATTTT
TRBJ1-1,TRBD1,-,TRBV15,CAASRAGQGTEAFF,TGTGCCGCCAGCAGAGCGGGACAGGGGACTGAAGCTTTCTTT
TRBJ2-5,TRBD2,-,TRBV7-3,CASSLGGRGANQETQYF,TGTGCCAGCAGCCTAGGTGGGCGGGGGGCAAACCAAGAGACCCAGTACTTC
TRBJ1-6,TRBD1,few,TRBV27,CASRSGGYYNSHIHF,TGTGCCAGCAGATCAGGGGGCTACTATAATTCACACATCCACTTT
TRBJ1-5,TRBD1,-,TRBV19,CASSSPGGSQPQHF,TGTGCCAGTAGCTCCCCAGGGGGCAGCCAGCCCCAGCATTTT
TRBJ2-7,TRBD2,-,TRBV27,CASRGGLAGHEQYF,TGTGCCAGCAGGGGGGGACTAGCGGGGCACGAGCAGTACTTC
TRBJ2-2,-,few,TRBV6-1,CASSRDSLNTGELFF,TGTGCCAGCAGTCGGGACTCCCTGAACACCGGGGAGCTGTTTTTT
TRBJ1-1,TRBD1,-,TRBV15,CATSRSDRANTEAFF,TGTGCCACCAGCAGATCCGACAGGGCGAACACTGAAGCTTTCTTT
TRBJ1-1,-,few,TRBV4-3,CASSQDRGSDTEAFF,TGCGCCAGCAGCCAAGATAGGGGCTCGGACACTGAAGCTTTCTTT
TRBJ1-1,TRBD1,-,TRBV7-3,CASKQGQENTEAFF,TGTGCCAGCAAACAGGGACAGGAGAACACTGAAGCTTTCTTT
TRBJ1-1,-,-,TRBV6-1,CASKDTMNTEAFF,TGTGCCAGCAAGGACACTATGAACACTGAAGCTTTCTTT
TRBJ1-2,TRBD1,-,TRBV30,CAWRTGTYGYTF,TGTGCCTGGAGGACAGGGACCTATGGCTACACCTTC
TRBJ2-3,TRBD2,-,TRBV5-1,CASSPGTSPITDTQYF,TGCGCCAGCAGCCCAGGGACTAGCCCCATCACAGATACGCAGTATTTT
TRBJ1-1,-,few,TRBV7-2,CASSLFARGNTEAFF,TGTGCCAGCAGCTTATTTGCCAGAGGGAACACTGAAGCTTTCTTT
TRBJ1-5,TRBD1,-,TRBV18,CASSPGTGVEGPQHF,TGTGCCAGCTCACCCGGGACAGGGGTCGAGGGGCCCCAGCATTTT
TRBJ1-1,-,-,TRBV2,CASQSTGPTEAFF,TGTGCCAGCCAATCCACAGGGCCCACTGAAGCTTTCTTT
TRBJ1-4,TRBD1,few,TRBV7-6,CASSSDRSPEKLFF,TGTGCCAGCAGCTCGGACAGGAGCCCCGAAAAACTGTTTTTT
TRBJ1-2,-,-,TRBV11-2,CASSLGNRDHRGYTF,TGTGCCAGCAGCTTAGGGAACAGGGACCACCGTGGCTACACCTTC
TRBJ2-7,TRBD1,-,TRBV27,CASSSTGTGSYEQYF,TGTGCCAGCAGTTCGACAGGGACGGGATCCTACGAGCAGTACTTC
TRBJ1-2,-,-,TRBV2,CASSASRGNYGYTF,TGTGCCAGCAGCGCCTCCAGGGGCAACTATGGCTACACCTTC
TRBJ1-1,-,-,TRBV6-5,CASSRTYNTEAFF,TGTGCCAGCAGTAGGACATATAACACTGAAGCTTTCTTT
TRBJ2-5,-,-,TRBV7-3,CASSQNNGETQYF,TGTGCCAGCAGTCAAAACAACGGGGAGACCCAGTACTTC
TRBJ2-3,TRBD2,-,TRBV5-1,CASRWSGGADTQYF,TGCGCCAGCAGATGGAGCGGGGGAGCAGATACGCAGTATTTT
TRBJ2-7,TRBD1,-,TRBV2,CASRRGQGRSSYEQYF,TGTGCCAGCAGGAGAGGACAGGGGCGCTCCTCCTACGAGCAGTACTTC
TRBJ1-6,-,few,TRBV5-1,CASSSLGGDSPLHF,TGCGCCAGCAGCAGCCTAGGCGGGGATTCACCCCTCCACTTT
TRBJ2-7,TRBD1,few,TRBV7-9,CASSLSLGTGGYYEQYF,TGTGCCAGCAGCTTATCGTTAGGGACAGGGGGATACTACGAGCAGTACTTC
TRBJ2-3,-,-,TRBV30,CAWSASDASTDTQYF,TGTGCCTGGAGTGCTAGCGATGCTAGCACAGATACGCAGTATTTT
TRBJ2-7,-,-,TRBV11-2,CASSLIQKSYEQYF,TGTGCCAGCAGCCTAATACAGAAATCCTACGAGCAGTACTTC
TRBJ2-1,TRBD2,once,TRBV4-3,CASSHQMTSGVTDEQFF,TGCGCCAGCAGCCACCAGATGACTAGCGGGGTAACGGATGAGCAGTTCTTC
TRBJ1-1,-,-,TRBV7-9,CASSLTFTEAFF,TGTGCCAGCAGCTTGACATTTACTGAAGCTTTCTTT
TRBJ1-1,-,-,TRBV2,CASILQGMVTEAFF,TGTGCCAGCATCCTACAGGGAATGGTTACTGAAGCTTTCTTT
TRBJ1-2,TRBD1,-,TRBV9,CASKGQGSNGYTF,TGTGCCAGCAAGGGACAGGGCAGCAATGGCTACACCTTC
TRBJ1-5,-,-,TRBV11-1,CASILRVLSNQPQHF,TGTGCCAGCATTTTGAGGGTCCTTAGCAATCAGCCCCAGCATTTT
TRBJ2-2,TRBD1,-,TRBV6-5,CASRGTGHAGELFF,TGTGCCAGCAGAGGGACAGGGCATGCGGGGGAGCTGTTTTTT
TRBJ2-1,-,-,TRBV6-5,CASSYFPRRSPNEQFF,TGTGCCAGCAGTTACTTCCCTCGCCGGAGTCCCAATGAGCAGTTCTTC
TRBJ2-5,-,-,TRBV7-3,CASSFGAVNQETQYF,TGTGCCAGCAGCTTTGGGGCGGTAAACCAAGAGACCCAGTACTTC
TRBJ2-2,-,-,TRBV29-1,CSVEARSNTGELFF,TGCAGCGTTGAGGCTCGATCGAACACCGGGGAGCTGTTTTTT
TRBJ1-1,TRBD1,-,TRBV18,CASSPSPGQRNTEAFF,TGTGCCAGCTCACCTTCACCGGGACAGCGGAACACTGAAGCTTTCTTT